The present TCR beta chain was sequenced within a study of cytomegalovirus exposure and HLA in healthy donors. On the study more broadly: Findings of an earlier analysis included over 95 million unique TCR beta sequences from 190 million or so T cells.

The CDR3 loop spans 14 amino acids. The ends lost 3 bases at V and 5 bases at J; junction bases unmatched: 1. CDR1 and CDR2 (germline): ENHRY, SYGVKD. Regarding this clone: Its specificity is not known.

The PCR used 60 Vbeta and 13 Jbeta primers. This table comes from immunoSEQ multiplex PCR, and its TCRdb copy is limited to in-frame clones, with some not included. The sample lists 82,000 or so clones; 60% to 80% were seen once. Study conclusions and caveats: In vitro data verified a few CMV-associated chains as specific for CMV antigens. An analysis done earlier found most TCR beta V segments productive about 90% or about 30% of the time. A link between a missense DCLRE1C variant and TCR beta V- and J-gene trimming emerged from a later analysis.

The chain couples TRBV10-3 to TRBJ2-1; TRBD2 agrees at 10 bases. Sequencing was performed on PBMCs. This clonotype was obtained from a woman aged 45-59 years in good health and CMV-seropositive. The CDR3 region is CAISELAGHNEQFF. The DNA for the CDR3 is TGTGCCATCAGTGAACTAGCGGGGCACAATGAGCAGTTCTTC.